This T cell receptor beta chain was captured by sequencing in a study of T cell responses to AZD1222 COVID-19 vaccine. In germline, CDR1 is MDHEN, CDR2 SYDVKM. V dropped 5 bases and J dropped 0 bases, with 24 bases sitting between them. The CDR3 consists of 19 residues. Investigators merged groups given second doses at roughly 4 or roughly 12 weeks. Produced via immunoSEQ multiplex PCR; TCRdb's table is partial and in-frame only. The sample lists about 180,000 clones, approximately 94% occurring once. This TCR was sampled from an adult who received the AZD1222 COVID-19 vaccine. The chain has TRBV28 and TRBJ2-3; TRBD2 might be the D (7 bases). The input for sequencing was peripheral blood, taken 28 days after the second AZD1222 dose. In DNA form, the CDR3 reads TGTGCCAGCAGTCTGGAGGCCGGGGGCCGGCGGGGGAGCACAGATACGCAGTATTTT. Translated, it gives CASSLEAGGRRGSTDTQYF.